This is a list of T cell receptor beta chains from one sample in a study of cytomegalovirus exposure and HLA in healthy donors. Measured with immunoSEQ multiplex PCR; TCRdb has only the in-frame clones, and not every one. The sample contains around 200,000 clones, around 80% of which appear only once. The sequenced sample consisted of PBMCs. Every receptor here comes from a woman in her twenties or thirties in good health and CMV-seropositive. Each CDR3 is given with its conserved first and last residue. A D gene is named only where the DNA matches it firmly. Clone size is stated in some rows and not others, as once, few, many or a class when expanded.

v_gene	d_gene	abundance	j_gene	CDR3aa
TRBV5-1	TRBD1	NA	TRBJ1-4	CASSLAGTGEGDEKLFF
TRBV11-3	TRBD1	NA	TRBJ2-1	CASRSPGQANNEQFF
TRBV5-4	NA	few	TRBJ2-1	CASSLGRSGSYNEQFF
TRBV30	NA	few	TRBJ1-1	CAWEYTEAFF
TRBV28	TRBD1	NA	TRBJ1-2	CASSPQQGAVGYTF
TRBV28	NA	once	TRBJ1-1	CASSLQTDLNTEAFF
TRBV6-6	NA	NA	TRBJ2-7	CASSQMYEQYF
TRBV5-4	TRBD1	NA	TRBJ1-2	CASRRQGTRYGYTF
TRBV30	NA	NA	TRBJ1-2	CAWTPDKGLYGYTF
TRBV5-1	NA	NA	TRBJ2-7	CASSLAGDGTYEQYF
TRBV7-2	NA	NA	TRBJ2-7	CASSLSPAGLRLEQYF
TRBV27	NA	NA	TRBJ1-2	CASSSQYQGLGNYGYTF
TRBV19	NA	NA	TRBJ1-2	CASSIGTGLYGYTF
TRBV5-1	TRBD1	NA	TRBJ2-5	CASSPGRDSHLRETQYF
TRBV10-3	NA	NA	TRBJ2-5	CAISGTQETQYF
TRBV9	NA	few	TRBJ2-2	CASSAHTSNTGELFF
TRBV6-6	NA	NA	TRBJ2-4	CASSYLTSAKNIQYF
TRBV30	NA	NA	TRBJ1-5	CAWGAAAALNQPQHF
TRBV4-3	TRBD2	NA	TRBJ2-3	CASSRTGTSVGDTQYF
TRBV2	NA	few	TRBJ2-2	CASSERPGYTGELFF
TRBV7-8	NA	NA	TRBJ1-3	CASRWGGPGNTIYF
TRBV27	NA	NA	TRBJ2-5	CASSLSETATETQYF
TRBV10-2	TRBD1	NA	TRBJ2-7	CASRGTGAPEQYF
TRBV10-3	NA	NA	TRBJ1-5	CAISESQSNQPQHF
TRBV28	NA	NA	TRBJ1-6	CASSLGLANGSPLHF
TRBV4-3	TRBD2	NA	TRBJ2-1	CASSQVSGGAGLNEQFF
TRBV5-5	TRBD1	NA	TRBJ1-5	CASSQLDRDQPQHF
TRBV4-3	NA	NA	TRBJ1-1	CASSQDWETVNTEAFF
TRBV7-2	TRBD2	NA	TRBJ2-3	CASSLAGGYGDTQYF
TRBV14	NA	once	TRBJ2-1	CASSQLGGSRGDEQFF
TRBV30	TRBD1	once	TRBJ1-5	CAWSVDRSRPQHF
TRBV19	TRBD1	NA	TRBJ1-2	CASDKTGTGTYGYTF
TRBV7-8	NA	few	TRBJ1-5	CASSYSGSDQPQHF
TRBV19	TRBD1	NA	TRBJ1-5	CASSINRDRNQPQHF
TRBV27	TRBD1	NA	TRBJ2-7	CASFSQGARTYEQYF
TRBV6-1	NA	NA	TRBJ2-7	CASSQNYEQYF
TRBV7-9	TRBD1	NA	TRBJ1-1	CASSATGGTEAFF
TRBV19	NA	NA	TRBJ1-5	CAGGTGSNQPQHF
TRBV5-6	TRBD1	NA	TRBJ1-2	CASSIQGIGYGYTF
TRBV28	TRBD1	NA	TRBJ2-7	CASSSTGRKAYEQYF
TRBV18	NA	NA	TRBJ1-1	CASSPGGGNTEAFF
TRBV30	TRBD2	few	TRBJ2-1	CAWSPIGTSGYNEQFF
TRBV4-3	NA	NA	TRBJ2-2	CASSQVLTGELFF
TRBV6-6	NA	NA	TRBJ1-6	CASSPTGENSPLHF
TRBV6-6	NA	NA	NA	CASRQESSYEQYF
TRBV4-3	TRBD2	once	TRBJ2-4	CASSQKLAGWGIQYF
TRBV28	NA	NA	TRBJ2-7	CASPPSTPTTVLYEQYF
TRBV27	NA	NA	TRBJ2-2	CASTQSRVGFTGELFF
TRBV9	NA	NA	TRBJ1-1	CASSVVGDPEAFF
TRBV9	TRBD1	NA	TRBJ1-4	CASSAWDTGATNEKLFF
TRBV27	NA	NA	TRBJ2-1	CASSLQGPPSYNEQFF
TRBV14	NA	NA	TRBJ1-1	CASSQVERVRDTEAFF
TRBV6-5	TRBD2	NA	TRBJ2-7	CASSGLASGEQYF
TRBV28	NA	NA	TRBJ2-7	CASSFSSSYEQYF
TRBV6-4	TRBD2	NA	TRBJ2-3	CASSESSGSGTDTQYF